Listed here are 24 T cell receptor beta chains from one sample, sequenced in a study of PD-1 blockade in classical Hodgkin lymphoma. Profiled with immunoSEQ multiplex PCR; TCRdb holds only in-frame clones, not every one. Of fewer than 100,000 clones detected, roughly 90% appear once; the ten largest clones hold roughly 3%. Every single patient, without exception, relapsed after autologous stem cell transplantation, and brentuximab vedotin exposure varied. Sequencing used peripheral blood mononuclear cells (PBMCs), obtained at baseline. These receptors came from a human donor with classical Hodgkin lymphoma.

The chain uses TRBV6-1 and TRBJ1-2, with D possibly matching TRBD1 (6 bases). In germline, CDR1 is MNHNS, CDR2 SASEGT. Trimming pared 6 bases from V and 6 bases from J, leaving 14 bases between. The length of the CDR3 is 13 residues. The CDR3 spells CASRSTGPDGYTF. The CDR3 nucleotides are TGTGCCAGCAGGTCGACAGGACCCGATGGCTACACCTTC.

The CDR3 sequence is CATSIALAGNEQFF. The CDR3 nucleotides are TGTGCCACCAGCATTGCGCTAGCTGGTAATGAGCAGTTCTTC. The chain combines TRBV15 with TRBJ2-1; D may be TRBD2 (5 bases). The CDR3 spans 14 residues. Looked up from germline, CDR1 is LNHNV and CDR2 is YYDKDF (reference sequence). V was clipped by 4 bases and J by 7 bases, with 14 bases between them.

In DNA, the CDR3 is TGTGCCAGCAGTCCCACCGTGGTGGACGAGCAGTACTTC. As protein: CASSPTVVDEQYF. This chain links TRBV27 with TRBJ2-7; D ambiguous. This CDR3 contains 13 residues. V gave up 5 bases and J gave up 5 bases, with 13 bases separating them. CDR1 and CDR2 (germline): MNHEY, SMNVEV (reference sequence).

Turning to this clone: The sample holds other DNA sequences that translate to the same CDR3. The chain joins TRBV19 to TRBJ1-1; 9 bases fit TRBD1. The germline CDR1 and CDR2 sequences are LNHDA and SQIVND (reference sequence). This CDR3 has 13 amino acids. The J segment lost 5 bases and the V segment lost 5 bases, leaving 3 bases of the junction unmatched. The CDR3, as DNA: TGTGCCAGTAGTTTACAGGGGGCAACTGAAGCTTTCTTT. It codes for CASSLQGATEAFF.

This clone was recorded once. The J gene is TRBJ1-1, the V gene TRBV7-9; 9 nucleotides align to TRBD1. The V gene's germline CDR1 is SEHNR and CDR2 FQNEAQ (reference sequence). The CDR3 spans 14 residues. Trimming at V came to 4 bases and at J to 5 bases, leaving 5 bases not matched to a gene. This CDR3 is CASSSGQGRTEAFF. The DNA for the CDR3 is TGTGCCAGCAGCTCTGGACAGGGGAGAACTGAAGCTTTCTTT.

The chain employs TRBV7-9 and TRBJ1-2; no firm D call. This CDR3 is built from 12 residues. The V and J ends lost 8 bases and 0 bases respectively, with 7 bases between them. CDR1 and CDR2 (germline): SEHNR, FQNEAQ (reference sequence). The CDR3 sequence is CASDAANYGYTF. The DNA for the CDR3 is TGTGCCAGCGACGCGGCTAACTATGGCTACACCTTC. Full variable domain (outside the CDR3, taken from reference TRBV7-9 and TRBJ1-2): DTGVSQNPRHKITKRGQNVTFRCDPISEHNRLYWYRQTLGQGPEFLTYFQNEAQLEKSRLLSDRFSAERPKGSFSTLEIQRTEQGDSAMYLCASDAANYGYTFGSGTRLTVV.

The chain joins TRBV12-5 to TRBJ2-6; D is undetermined. This CDR3 comprises 17 residues. V was trimmed by 1 base and J by 1 base, leaving 11 bases between them. From germline, CDR1 is LGHNT and CDR2 FRNRAP. The CDR3 nucleotides read TGTGCTAGTGGTTTGGGGCTGCTAGGATCTGGGGCCAACGTCCTGACTTTC. Residues: CASGLGLLGSGANVLTF. Supplemented by reference TRBV12-5 and TRBJ2-6, the full variable domain reads DARVTQTPRHKVTEMGQEVTMRCQPILGHNTVFWYRQTMMQGLELLAYFRNRAPLDDSGMPKDRFSAEMPDATLATLKIQPSEPRDSAVYFCASGLGLLGSGANVLTFGAGSRLTVL.

The J gene is TRBJ2-7, the V gene TRBV19; TRBD1 matches at 9 bases. This CDR3 spans 17 amino acids. The V gene end was trimmed by 5 bases and the J gene end by 4 bases; junction bases not matched to a gene: 15. Germline lookup yields CDR1 LNHDA and CDR2 SQIVND (reference sequence). The DNA for the CDR3 is TGTGCCAGTAGTCTTGGACAGGGGAGAGGACCCCCTTACGAGCAGTACTTC. It encodes CASSLGQGRGPPYEQYF.

V and J are TRBV19 and TRBJ2-4, with 10 bases that match TRBD2. Germline V CDR1 and CDR2: LNHDA, SQIVND (reference sequence). The CDR3 loop spans 16 amino acids. Unmatched junction bases numbered 11, after V lost 9 bases and J lost 3 bases. The CDR3 DNA follows: TGTGCCAGCAAGTCCCGTCTAGCGGGAGTCAAAAACATTCAGTACTTC. It codes for CASKSRLAGVKNIQYF.

This chain connects TRBV15 to TRBJ2-7, with D perhaps assigned TRBD1 or TRBD2 (5 bases each). Germline V gene lookup returns CDR1 LNHNV and CDR2 YYDKDF (reference sequence). CDR3 size: 15 residues. V lost 5 bases, J lost 1 base, and 15 bases lay in between. The CDR3, as DNA: TGTGCCACCAGCGCAGAGGGACGCCGATCCTACGAGCAGTACTTC. Amino acid sequence: CATSAEGRRSYEQYF.

The chain recombines TRBV4-1 with TRBJ1-5, with D possibly TRBD1 on 6 matching bases. Germline CDR1 MGHRA, CDR2 YSYEKL. V was pared by 0 bases and J by 1 base, with 10 bases between. This CDR3 spans 16 amino acids. CDR3 DNA: TGCGCCAGCAGCCAAGATAACACAGGGAGCAATCAGCCCCAGCATTTT. Translation gives CASSQDNTGSNQPQHF.

This rearrangement joins TRBV15 to TRBJ2-1, with D perhaps given as TRBD1 or TRBD2 (5 bases each). The V end lost 7 bases, the J end lost 0 bases, and 10 bases lay between the germline ends. The CDR3 is made up of 14 amino acids. Germline loops: CDR1 LNHNV, CDR2 YYDKDF (reference sequence). CDR3 protein: CATKRDPSYNEQFF. The CDR3 DNA reads TGTGCCACCAAGAGGGACCCCTCCTACAATGAGCAGTTCTTC.

This chain uses TRBV30 with TRBJ2-3; TRBD2 agrees at 7 bases. The junction had 3 bases not matched to a gene; V was cut back by 0 bases and J by 3 bases. CDR1 and CDR2 from the germline V gene are GTSNPN and SVGIG (reference sequence). CDR3 length equals 14 residues. The CDR3 protein is CAWSVAAGTDTQYF. CDR3 coding DNA: TGTGCCTGGAGTGTGGCAGCGGGGACAGATACGCAGTATTTT. The whole variable domain, filled in from reference TRBV30 and TRBJ2-3, reads SQTIHQWPATLVQPVGSPLSLECTVEGTSNPNLYWYRQAAGRGLQLLFYSVGIGQISSEVPQNLSASRPQDRQFILSSKKLLLSDSGFYLCAWSVAAGTDTQYFGPGTRLTVL.

This chain uses TRBV7-9 with TRBJ2-7; 11 nucleotides agree with TRBD1. With V trimmed by 5 bases and J by 3 bases, 6 bases remained unmatched. CDR1 SEHNR and CDR2 FQNEAQ come from the germline V gene (reference sequence). CDR3 length: 15 amino acids. CDR3 sequence (DNA): TGTGCCAGCAGCAGGGGACAGGGGGTGGACTACGAGCAGTACTTC. Its protein product is CASSRGQGVDYEQYF.

The chain uses TRBV29-1 and TRBJ2-7; no firm D call. The germline V and J ends were trimmed by 0 bases and 1 base, with 16 bases remaining between them. CDR3 size: 16 residues. CDR1 and CDR2 (germline): SQVTM, ANQGSEA. Here the CDR3 DNA reads TGCAGCGTTGAAGATCACGGGCTTTCGACTTCCTACGAGCAGTACTTC. This encodes CSVEDHGLSTSYEQYF.

V and J are TRBV13 and TRBJ2-1; 7 bases map to TRBD2. The CDR3 covers 16 residues. CDR1 and CDR2 from the germline V gene are PRHDT and FYEKMQ (reference sequence). V lost 6 bases, J lost 6 bases, and 14 bases stayed unmatched. CDR3 DNA sequence: TGTGCCAGCAGTGAAACAGCGGGATTGGGCGGCAATGAGCAGTTCTTC. The encoded protein is CASSETAGLGGNEQFF.

This chain uses TRBV6-4 with TRBJ1-5, with 7 positions matching TRBD1. CDR1 and CDR2 from the germline V gene are MRHNA and SNTAGT. The junction had 11 bases not matched to a gene; V was cut back by 6 bases and J by 0 bases. This CDR3 is 17 amino acids long. CDR3 DNA: TGTGCCAGCAGGACAGGGAGGGACTTCTATAGCAATCAGCCCCAGCATTTT. This gives the protein CASRTGRDFYSNQPQHF.

This clone is a singleton in its sample. This sequence joins TRBV6-5 and TRBJ2-5, with 7 positions matching TRBD2. Germline CDR1 and CDR2: MNHEY and SVGAGI. The length of the CDR3 is 13 residues. The V and J ends lost 2 bases and 4 bases, in that order; junction bases with no gene match: 1. In DNA form, the CDR3 reads TGTGCCAGCAGTTACGGGGGGGGAGAGACCCAGTACTTC. This codes for CASSYGGGETQYF.

The rearrangement joins TRBV6-5 to TRBJ1-5; D gene ambiguous. The V gene's germline CDR1 is MNHEY and CDR2 SVGAGI. The V and J ends lost 0 bases and 3 bases respectively, with 9 bases between them. This CDR3 region has 15 residues. CDR3 protein: CASSYSGGYNQPQHF. The CDR3 nucleotides read TGTGCCAGCAGTTACTCCGGCGGTTACAATCAGCCCCAGCATTTT.

V and J are TRBV27 and TRBJ1-1; TRBD1 might be the D (6 bases). This CDR3 contains 13 residues. Germline V gene data show CDR1 as MNHEY and CDR2 as SMNVEV (reference sequence). V dropped 0 bases and J dropped 6 bases, with 8 bases sitting between them. In DNA, the CDR3 is TGTGCCAGCAGTTTATCGGGGGGCTCTGAAGCTTTCTTT. Protein product: CASSLSGGSEAFF.

The rearrangement uses TRBV28 and TRBJ2-7, with 8 nucleotides matching TRBD2. The CDR3 is 14 amino acids. CDR1 and CDR2 from the germline V gene are MDHEN and SYDVKM. V shed 3 bases, J shed 2 bases, and the junction held 3 bases outside the gene matches. CDR3 amino acids: CASSFLGRAYEQYF. The CDR3 nucleotides are TGTGCCAGCAGTTTCCTCGGGAGGGCCTACGAGCAGTACTTC.

The chain links TRBV28 to TRBJ1-5, with D perhaps matching TRBD1 (6 bases). The CDR3 loop spans 15 amino acids. CDR1 and CDR2 from the germline V gene are MDHEN and SYDVKM. The V end was cut by 3 bases, the J end by 6 bases, with 15 bases between. In DNA form, the CDR3 reads TGTGCCAGCAGTTTTGAATGGGGGGCAGGTCAGCCCCAGCATTTT. Protein: CASSFEWGAGQPQHF.

The chain joins TRBV11-3 to TRBJ2-7; 10 bases align to TRBD1. Germline CDR1 and CDR2: SGHNT and YENEEA. CDR3 length: 13 amino acids. The ends lost 4 bases at V and 4 bases at J; junction bases unmatched: 1. In DNA, the CDR3 is TGTGCCAGCAGCTGGGACAGGGGATACGAGCAGTACTTC. Its protein is CASSWDRGYEQYF.

This clone came up once. The J gene is TRBJ2-5, the V gene TRBV30; 10 positions match TRBD2. The CDR3 loop spans 15 amino acids. Losses at the gene ends were 0 bases for V and 1 base for J; bases not matched to a gene: 2. In germline, CDR1 is GTSNPN, CDR2 SVGIG (reference sequence). In nucleotides, the CDR3 is TGTGCCTGGAGTGTAGCGGGAGGGATCCAAGAGACCCAGTACTTC. It translates to CAWSVAGGIQETQYF.